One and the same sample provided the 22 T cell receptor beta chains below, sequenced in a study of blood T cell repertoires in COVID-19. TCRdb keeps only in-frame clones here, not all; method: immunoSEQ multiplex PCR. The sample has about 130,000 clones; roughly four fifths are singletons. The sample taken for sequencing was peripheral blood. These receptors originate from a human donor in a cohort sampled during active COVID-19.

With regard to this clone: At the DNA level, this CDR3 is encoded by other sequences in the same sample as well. This CDR3 is CASSESGNYGYTF. For the CDR3, the DNA is TGCGCCAGCAGTGAGTCCGGGAACTATGGCTACACCTTC. The chain carries TRBV10-1 and TRBJ1-2; D uncertain. Germline values: CDR1 WNHNN, CDR2 SYGVQD (reference sequence). V lost 0 bases to trimming and J lost 2 bases, with 4 bases between them. This CDR3 comprises 13 residues.

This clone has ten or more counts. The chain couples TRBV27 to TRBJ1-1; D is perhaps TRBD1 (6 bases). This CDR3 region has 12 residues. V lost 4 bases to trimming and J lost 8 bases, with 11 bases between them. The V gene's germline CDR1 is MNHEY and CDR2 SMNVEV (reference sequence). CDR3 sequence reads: CASSSPGHEAFF. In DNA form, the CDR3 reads TGTGCCAGCAGTTCCCCGGGACACGAAGCTTTCTTT.

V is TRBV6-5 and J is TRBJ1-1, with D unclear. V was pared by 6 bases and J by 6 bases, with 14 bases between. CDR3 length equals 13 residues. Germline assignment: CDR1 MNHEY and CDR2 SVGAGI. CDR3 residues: CASSETLGAEAFF. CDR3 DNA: TGTGCCAGCAGCGAGACCCTGGGCGCTGAAGCTTTCTTT.

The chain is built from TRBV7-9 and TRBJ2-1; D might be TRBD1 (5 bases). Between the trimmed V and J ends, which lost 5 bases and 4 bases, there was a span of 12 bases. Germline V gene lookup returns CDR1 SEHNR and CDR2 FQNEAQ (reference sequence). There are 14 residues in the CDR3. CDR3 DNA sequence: TGTGCCAGCAGCAAAGACAGCTTTTACAATGAGCAGTTCTTC. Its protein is CASSKDSFYNEQFF.

DNA of the CDR3: TGTGCCAGCAGTCCCGAGGGTTTCAATCAGCCCCAGCATTTT. The encoded protein is CASSPEGFNQPQHF. The chain has TRBV6-4 and TRBJ1-5; unclear D gene. Trimming pared 5 bases from V and 3 bases from J, leaving 11 bases between. The germline V gene encodes CDR1 MRHNA and CDR2 SNTAGT. The CDR3 covers 14 residues.

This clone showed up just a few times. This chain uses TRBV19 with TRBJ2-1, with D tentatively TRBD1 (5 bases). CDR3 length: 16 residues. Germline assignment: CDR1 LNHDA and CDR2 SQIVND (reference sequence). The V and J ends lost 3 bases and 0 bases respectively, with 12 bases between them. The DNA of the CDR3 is TGTGCCAGTAGTATTTATAGGGGCTACTCCTACAATGAGCAGTTCTTC. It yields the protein CASSIYRGYSYNEQFF.

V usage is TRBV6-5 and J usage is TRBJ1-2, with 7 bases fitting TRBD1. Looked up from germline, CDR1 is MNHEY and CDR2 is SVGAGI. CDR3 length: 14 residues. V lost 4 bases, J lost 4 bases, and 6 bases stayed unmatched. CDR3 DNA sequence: TGTGCCAGCAGTTTTTCGGGACAGCTCTATGGCTACACCTTC. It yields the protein CASSFSGQLYGYTF.

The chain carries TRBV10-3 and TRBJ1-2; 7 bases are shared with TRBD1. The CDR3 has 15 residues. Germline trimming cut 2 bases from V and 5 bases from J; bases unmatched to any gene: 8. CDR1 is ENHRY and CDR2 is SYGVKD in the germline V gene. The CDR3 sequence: CAISEDRTGGYGYTF. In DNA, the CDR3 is TGTGCCATCAGTGAGGACAGGACAGGAGGTTATGGCTACACCTTC.

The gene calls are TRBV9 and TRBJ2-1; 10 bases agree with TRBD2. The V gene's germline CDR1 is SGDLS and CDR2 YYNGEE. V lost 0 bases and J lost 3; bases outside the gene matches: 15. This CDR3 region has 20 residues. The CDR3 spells CASSVVGEGALAGDYNEQFF. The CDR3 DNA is TGTGCCAGCAGCGTAGTGGGAGAAGGAGCCCTAGCGGGAGACTACAATGAGCAGTTCTTC.

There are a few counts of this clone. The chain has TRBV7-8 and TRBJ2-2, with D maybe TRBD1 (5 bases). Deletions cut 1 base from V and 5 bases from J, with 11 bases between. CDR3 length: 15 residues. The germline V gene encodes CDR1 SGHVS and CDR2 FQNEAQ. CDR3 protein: CASSLGPRATGELFF. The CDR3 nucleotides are TGTGCCAGCAGCTTAGGCCCCAGGGCTACCGGGGAGCTGTTTTTT.

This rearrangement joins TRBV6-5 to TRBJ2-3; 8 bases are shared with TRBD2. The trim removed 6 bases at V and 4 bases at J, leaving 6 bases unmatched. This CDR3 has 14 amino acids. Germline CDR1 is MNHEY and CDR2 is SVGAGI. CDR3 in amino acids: CASRIRGGADTQYF. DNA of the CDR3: TGTGCCAGCAGAATCCGGGGGGGCGCAGATACGCAGTATTTT.

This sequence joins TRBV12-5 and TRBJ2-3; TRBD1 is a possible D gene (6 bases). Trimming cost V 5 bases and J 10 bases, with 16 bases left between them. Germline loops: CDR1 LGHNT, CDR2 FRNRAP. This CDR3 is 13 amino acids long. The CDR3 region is CASGLGGQRAQYF. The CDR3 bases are TGTGCTAGTGGTCTAGGGGGTCAGCGAGCGCAGTATTTT.

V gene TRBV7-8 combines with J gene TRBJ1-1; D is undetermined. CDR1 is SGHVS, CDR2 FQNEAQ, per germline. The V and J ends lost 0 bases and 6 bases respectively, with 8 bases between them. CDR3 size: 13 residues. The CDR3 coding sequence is TGTGCCAGCAGCTTAGCGGGCCCGGCTGAAGCTTTCTTT. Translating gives CASSLAGPAEAFF.

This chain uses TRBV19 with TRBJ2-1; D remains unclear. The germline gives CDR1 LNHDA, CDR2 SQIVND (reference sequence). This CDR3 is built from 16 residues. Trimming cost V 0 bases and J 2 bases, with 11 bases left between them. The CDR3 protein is CASSIDRTDAYNEQFF. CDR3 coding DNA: TGTGCCAGTAGTATAGACAGAACAGATGCCTACAATGAGCAGTTCTTC.

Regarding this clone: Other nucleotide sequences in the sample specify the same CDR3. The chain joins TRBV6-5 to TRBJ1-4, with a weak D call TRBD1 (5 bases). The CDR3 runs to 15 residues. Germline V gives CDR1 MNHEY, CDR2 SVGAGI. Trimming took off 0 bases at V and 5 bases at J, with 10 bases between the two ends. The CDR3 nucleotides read TGTGCCAGCAGTTACTCCCGGGGGGGAAATGAAAAACTGTTTTTT. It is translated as CASSYSRGGNEKLFF.

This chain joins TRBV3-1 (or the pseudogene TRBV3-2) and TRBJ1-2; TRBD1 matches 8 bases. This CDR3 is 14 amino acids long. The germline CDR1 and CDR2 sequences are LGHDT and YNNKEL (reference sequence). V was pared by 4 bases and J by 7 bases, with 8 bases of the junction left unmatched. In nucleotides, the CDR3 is TGTGCCAGCAGCCGGGCAGGGGGCTATAGTGGCTACACCTTC. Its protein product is CASSRAGGYSGYTF.

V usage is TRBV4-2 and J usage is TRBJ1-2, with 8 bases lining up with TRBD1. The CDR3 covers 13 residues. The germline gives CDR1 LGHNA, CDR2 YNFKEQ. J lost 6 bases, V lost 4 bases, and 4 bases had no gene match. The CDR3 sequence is CASSPTGADGYTF. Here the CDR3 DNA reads TGTGCCAGCAGCCCGACAGGGGCGGATGGCTACACCTTC.

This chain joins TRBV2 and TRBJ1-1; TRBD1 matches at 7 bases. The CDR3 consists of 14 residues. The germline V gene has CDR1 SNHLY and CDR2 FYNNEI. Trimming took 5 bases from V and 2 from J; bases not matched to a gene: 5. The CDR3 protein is CASSTRTGNTEAFF. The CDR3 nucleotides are TGTGCCAGCAGTACTCGGACAGGCAACACTGAAGCTTTCTTT.

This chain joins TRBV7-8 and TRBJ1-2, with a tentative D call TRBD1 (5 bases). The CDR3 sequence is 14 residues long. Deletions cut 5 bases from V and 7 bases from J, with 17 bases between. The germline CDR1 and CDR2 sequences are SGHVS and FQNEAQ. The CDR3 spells CASSPRDFAGGYTF. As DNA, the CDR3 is TGTGCCAGCAGCCCGAGGGACTTCGCTGGTGGCTACACCTTC. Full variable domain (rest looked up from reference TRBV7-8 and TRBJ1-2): GAGVSQSPRYKVAKRGQDVALRCDPISGHVSLFWYQQALGQGPEFLTYFQNEAQLDKSGLPSDRFFAERPEGSVSTLKIQRTQQEDSAVYLCASSPRDFAGGYTFGSGTRLTVV.

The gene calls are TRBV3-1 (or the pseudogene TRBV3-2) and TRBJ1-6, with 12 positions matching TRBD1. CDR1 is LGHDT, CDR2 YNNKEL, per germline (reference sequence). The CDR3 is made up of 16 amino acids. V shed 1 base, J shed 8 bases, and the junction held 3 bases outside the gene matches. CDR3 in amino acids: CASSQVGTGGYSPLHF. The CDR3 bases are TGTGCCAGCAGCCAAGTGGGGACAGGGGGCTATTCACCCCTCCACTTT.

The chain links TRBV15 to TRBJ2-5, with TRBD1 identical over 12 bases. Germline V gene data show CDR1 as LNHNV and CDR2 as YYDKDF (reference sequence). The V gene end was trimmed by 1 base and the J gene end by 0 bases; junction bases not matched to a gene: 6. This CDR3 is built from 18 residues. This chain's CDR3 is CATSRVGQGARYQETQYF. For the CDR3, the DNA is TGTGCCACCAGCAGAGTGGGACAGGGGGCACGATACCAAGAGACCCAGTACTTC.

The CDR3 is CASSLSTTGGGYTF. CDR3 in DNA: TGTGCCAGCAGCTTATCCACGACTGGAGGTGGCTACACCTTC. The rearrangement uses TRBV11-2 and TRBJ1-2; no reliable D call. The CDR3 is 14 amino acids. From germline, CDR1 is SGHAT and CDR2 FQNNGV. Trimming left V 2 bases short and J 7 bases short, with 14 bases between.